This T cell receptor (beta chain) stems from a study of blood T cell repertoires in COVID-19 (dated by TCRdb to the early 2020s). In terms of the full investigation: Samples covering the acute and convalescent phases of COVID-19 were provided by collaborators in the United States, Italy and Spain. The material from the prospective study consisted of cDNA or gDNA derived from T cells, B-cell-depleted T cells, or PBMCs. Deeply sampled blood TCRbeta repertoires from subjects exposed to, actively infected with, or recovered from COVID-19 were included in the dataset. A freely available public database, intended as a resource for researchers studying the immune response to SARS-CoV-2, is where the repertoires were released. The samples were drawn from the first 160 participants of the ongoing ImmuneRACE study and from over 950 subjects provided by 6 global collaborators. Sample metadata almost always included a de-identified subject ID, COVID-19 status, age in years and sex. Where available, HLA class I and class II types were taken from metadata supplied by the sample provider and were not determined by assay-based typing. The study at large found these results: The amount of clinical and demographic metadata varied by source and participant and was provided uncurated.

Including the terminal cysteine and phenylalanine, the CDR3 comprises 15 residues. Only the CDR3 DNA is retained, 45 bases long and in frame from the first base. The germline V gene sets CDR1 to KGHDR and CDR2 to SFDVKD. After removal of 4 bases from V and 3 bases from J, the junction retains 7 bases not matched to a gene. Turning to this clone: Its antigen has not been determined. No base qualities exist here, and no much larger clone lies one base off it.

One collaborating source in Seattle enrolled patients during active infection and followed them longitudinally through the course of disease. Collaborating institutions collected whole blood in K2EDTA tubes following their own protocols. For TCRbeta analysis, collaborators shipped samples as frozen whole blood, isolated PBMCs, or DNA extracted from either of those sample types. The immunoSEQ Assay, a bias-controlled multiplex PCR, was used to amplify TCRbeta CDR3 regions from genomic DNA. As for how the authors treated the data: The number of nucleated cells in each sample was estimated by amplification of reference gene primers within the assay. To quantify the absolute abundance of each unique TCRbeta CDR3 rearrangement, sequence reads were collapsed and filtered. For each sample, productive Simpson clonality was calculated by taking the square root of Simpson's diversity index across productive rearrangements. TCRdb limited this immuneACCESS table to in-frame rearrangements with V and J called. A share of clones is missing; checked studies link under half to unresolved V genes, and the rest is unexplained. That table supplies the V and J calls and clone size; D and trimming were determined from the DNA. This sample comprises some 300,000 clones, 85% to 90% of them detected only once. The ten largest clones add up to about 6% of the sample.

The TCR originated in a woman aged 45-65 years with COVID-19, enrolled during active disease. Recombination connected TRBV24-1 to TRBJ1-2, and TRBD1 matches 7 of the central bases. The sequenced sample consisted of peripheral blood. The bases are TGTGCCACCAGTGACCCCCGGGACAGCTACTATGGCTACACCTTC. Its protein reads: CATSDPRDSYYGYTF.